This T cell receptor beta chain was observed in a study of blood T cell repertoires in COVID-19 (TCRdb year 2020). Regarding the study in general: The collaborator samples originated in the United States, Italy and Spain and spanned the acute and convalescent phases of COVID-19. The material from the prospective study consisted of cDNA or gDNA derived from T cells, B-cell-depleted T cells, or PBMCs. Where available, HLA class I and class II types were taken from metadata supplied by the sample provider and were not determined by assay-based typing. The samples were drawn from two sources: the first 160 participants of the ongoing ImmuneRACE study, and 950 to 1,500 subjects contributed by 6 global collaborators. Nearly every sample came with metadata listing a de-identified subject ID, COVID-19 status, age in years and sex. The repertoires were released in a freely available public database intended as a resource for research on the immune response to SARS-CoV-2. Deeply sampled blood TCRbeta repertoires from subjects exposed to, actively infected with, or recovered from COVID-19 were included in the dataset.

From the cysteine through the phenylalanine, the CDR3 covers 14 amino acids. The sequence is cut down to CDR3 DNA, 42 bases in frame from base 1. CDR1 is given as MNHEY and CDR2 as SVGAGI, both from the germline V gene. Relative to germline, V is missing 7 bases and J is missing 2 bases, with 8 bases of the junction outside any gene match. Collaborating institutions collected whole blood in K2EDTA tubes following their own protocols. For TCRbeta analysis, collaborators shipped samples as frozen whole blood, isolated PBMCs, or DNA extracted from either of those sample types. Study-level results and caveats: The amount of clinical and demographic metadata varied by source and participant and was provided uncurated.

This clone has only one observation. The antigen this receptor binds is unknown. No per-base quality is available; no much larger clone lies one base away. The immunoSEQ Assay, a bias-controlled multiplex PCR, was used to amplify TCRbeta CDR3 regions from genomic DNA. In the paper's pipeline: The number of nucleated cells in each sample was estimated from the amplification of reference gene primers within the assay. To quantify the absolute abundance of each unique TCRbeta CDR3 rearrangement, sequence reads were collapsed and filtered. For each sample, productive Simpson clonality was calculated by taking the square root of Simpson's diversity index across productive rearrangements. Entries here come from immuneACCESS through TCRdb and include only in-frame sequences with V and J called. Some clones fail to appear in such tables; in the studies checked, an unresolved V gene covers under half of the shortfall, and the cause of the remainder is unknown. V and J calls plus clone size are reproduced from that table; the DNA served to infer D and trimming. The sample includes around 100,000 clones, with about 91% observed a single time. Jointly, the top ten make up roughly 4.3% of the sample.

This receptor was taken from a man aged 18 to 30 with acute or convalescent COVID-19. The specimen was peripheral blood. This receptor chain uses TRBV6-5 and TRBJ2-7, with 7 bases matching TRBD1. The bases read TGTGCCAGCACTTTCACCGGGACAGCCTACGAGCAGTACTTC. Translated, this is CASTFTGTAYEQYF.